This T cell receptor beta chain comes out of a study of cytomegalovirus exposure and HLA in healthy donors. Overall study: Clustering assigned over 70% of the roughly 430 genotyped donors to the Caucasian-associated ancestry cluster. Study results and limitations: In a later analysis, donors in an Asian-associated ancestry cluster reportedly had fewer N-insertions in productive TCRs than the cohort mean. Later examination showed HLA-associated TCR beta chains had greater clonal expansion than equally common others.

The germline V and J ends were trimmed by 0 bases and 5 bases, with 16 bases remaining between them. The CDR3 has 15 residues. In germline, CDR1 is GTSNPN, CDR2 SVGIG (reference sequence). The PCR made use of 60 Vbeta and 13 Jbeta primers. Profiling relied on immunoSEQ multiplex PCR, and the TCRdb table lists in-frame clones only, not all of them. The sample holds 120,000 to 150,000 clones, 75% to 80% seen once. Concerning this clone: What it binds is not known.

The sample was PBMCs. The clonotype was recovered from a woman younger than 45 in good health and CMV-seronegative. V usage is TRBV30 and J usage is TRBJ1-2, with TRBD1 as a possible D gene (5 bases). Here the CDR3 reads CAWSVPPGRVYGYTF. The DNA of the CDR3 is TGTGCCTGGAGTGTACCCCCAGGGCGAGTTTATGGCTACACCTTC.